Listed below are T cell receptor beta chains from one sample, sequenced in a study of cytomegalovirus exposure and HLA in healthy donors. Some clones are missing from TCRdb's copy, which holds only in-frame ones; the method was immunoSEQ multiplex PCR. The repertoire holds fewer than 150,000 clones, with around 87% as singletons. The sample consisted of PBMCs. These receptors were taken from a man aged 18-30 years in good health and CMV-seropositive. The conserved cysteine and the conserved F or W are not part of the CDR3 here.

V	J	CDR3
TRBV5-1	TRBJ2-7	ASSGLGSSSYEQY
TRBV30	TRBJ1-1	AWSSPERREAF
TRBV6-4	TRBJ1-2	ASSPGTENYGYT
TRBV20-1	TRBJ1-2	SAKGNYGYT
TRBV5-1	TRBJ2-6	ASSPAVGASGANVLT
TRBV5-1	TRBJ2-2	ASSLSVSEMNLGELF
TRBV18	TRBJ1-5	ASSPEGLGNQPQH
TRBV5-1	TRBJ2-3	ASSLGTATDTQY
TRBV7-9	TRBJ1-4	ASSLDRTTNEKLF
TRBV9	TRBJ2-3	ASSVSAGKADTQY
TRBV27	TRBJ2-7	ASSDPRTRGLYEQY
TRBV5-6	TRBJ1-5	ASSFGGGGNQPQH
TRBV7-2	TRBJ2-7	ASSRGDRGRGEQY
TRBV7-9	TRBJ1-2	ASSSGGGHGGYT
TRBV5-1	TRBJ2-5	ASSAGGPVTETQY
TRBV6-5	TRBJ2-3	ASASQFTDTQY
TRBV5-1	TRBJ1-2	ASSYLPGQGNGYT
TRBV30	TRBJ2-1	AWSPQGFYNEQF
TRBV29-1	TRBJ1-6	SANTGGASSPLH
TRBV28	TRBJ2-5	ASSLFVLAGETQY
TRBV10-2	TRBJ2-1	ASSLTGDEQF
TRBV5-5	TRBJ2-7	ASSLSAGGGYEQY
TRBV11-3	TRBJ2-7	ASSQGTGAYEQY
TRBV6-1	TRBJ2-7	ASSERGEQY
TRBV7-9	TRBJ2-5	ASSLSSGGLQETQY
TRBV7-8	TRBJ2-1	ASSLGGLAGHNEQF
TRBV9	TRBJ2-3	ASSDKASPGYTQY
TRBV10-3	TRBJ2-5	AISESGGRETQY
TRBV29-1	TRBJ1-2	SVVAGDYGYT
TRBV2	TRBJ2-7	ASSDPQGYEQY
TRBV6-5	TRBJ1-1	ASSYSGVVPEAF
TRBV7-9	TRBJ2-7	ASSLLSQRGSGEQY
TRBV27	TRBJ2-7	ASSWGTAEQY
TRBV11-2	TRBJ2-5	ASSPTVGTGGWETQY
TRBV27	TRBJ1-1	ASSGKGWTEAF
TRBV27	TRBJ1-5	ASSYRGNQPQH
TRBV2	TRBJ1-2	ASSGGPFEGYT
TRBV5-4	TRBJ1-3	ASSLTGVDTIY
TRBV2	TRBJ1-1	ASSEADRPRNTEAF
TRBV29-1	TRBJ2-7	SVVLATTMLDEQY
TRBV18	TRBJ1-4	ASSRGTGVYEKLF
TRBV21-1	TRBJ2-3	ASIRGGSPTDTQY
TRBV18	TRBJ2-1	ASSPLWTSGGRNEQF
TRBV4-1	TRBJ2-2	ASSQSFTGELF
TRBV19	TRBJ1-4	ASNPGTGDEKLF
TRBV30	TRBJ1-4	AWSVWNRRVTNEKLF
TRBV29-1	TRBJ1-4	SVEREKLF
TRBV14	TRBJ1-3	ASSQLNQANTIY
TRBV2	TRBJ1-6	ASSERDRVSPLH
TRBV25-1	TRBJ1-1	ASSERRGFGTEAF
TRBV27	TRBJ2-7	ASSLSAGGFPYEQY
TRBV5-8	TRBJ2-7	ASSLVWDRGNEQY
TRBV27	TRBJ2-1	ASSFGLAGYNEQF
TRBV2	TRBJ2-1	ASRRESAGAGEQF
TRBV6-5	TRBJ2-7	ASSPPSREQY
TRBV6-5	TRBJ2-2	ASTRQGANTGELF
TRBV7-6	TRBJ2-7	ASSLADRGHEQY
TRBV10-2	TRBJ2-7	ASRGGVSYEQY